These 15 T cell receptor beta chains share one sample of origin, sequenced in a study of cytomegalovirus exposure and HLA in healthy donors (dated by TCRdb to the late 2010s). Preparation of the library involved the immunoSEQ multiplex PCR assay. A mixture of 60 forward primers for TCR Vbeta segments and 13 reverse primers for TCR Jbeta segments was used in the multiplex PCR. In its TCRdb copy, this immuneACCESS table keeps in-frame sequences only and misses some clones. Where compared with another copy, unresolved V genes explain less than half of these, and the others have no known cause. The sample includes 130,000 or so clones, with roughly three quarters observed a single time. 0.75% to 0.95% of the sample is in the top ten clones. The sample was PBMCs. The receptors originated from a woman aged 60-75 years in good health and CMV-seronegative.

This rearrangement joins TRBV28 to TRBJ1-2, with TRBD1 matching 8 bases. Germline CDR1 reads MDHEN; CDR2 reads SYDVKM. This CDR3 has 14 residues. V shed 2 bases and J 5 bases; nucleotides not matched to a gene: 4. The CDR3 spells CASSLLDRVYGYTF. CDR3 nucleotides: TGTGCCAGCAGTTTACTGGACAGGGTGTATGGCTACACCTTC.

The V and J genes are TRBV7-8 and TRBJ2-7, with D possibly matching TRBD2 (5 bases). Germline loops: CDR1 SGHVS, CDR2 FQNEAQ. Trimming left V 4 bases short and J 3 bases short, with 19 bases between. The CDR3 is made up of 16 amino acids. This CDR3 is CASSSEVGAAYYEQYF. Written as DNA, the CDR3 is TGTGCCAGCAGCTCCGAGGTGGGAGCGGCGTACTACGAGCAGTACTTC.

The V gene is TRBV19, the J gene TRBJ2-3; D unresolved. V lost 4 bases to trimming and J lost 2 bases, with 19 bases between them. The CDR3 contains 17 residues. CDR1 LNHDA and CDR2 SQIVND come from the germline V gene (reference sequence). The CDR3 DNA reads TGTGCCAGTAGTAAACCGAAACTACTCGGCTTCACAGATACGCAGTATTTT. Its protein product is CASSKPKLLGFTDTQYF.

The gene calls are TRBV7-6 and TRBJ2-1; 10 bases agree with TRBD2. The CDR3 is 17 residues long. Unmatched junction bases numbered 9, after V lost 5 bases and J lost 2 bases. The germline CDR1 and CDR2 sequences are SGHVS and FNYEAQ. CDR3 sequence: CASSHISLAGAYNEQFF. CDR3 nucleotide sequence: TGTGCCAGCAGCCATATTTCGCTAGCGGGAGCCTACAATGAGCAGTTCTTC.

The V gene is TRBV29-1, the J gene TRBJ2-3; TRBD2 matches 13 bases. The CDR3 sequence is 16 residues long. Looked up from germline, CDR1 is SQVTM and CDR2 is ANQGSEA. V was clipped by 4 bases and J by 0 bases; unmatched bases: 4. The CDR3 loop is CSVATSGGTSTDTQYF. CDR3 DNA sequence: TGCAGCGTTGCGACTAGCGGGGGGACTAGCACAGATACGCAGTATTTT.

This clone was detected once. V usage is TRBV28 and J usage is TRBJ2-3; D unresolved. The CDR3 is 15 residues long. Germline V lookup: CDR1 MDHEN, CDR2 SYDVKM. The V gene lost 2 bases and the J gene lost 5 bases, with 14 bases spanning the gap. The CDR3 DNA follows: TGTGCCAGCAGTTTAGATTCTGGTGGTAGAGATACGCAGTATTTT. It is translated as CASSLDSGGRDTQYF.

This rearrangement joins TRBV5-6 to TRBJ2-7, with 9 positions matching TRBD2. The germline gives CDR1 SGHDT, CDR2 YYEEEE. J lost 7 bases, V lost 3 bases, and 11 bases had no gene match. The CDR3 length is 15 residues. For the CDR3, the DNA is TGTGCCAGCAGCTCAACCGGGACTAGCTCATCAGAGCAGTACTTC. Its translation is CASSSTGTSSSEQYF.

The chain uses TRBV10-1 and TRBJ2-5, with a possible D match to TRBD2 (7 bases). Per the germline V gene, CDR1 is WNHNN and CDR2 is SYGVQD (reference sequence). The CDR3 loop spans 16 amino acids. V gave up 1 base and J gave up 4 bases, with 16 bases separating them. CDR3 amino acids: CASSELSGGRIETQYF. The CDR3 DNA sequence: TGCGCCAGCAGTGAGTTGTCGGGGGGCCGAATAGAGACCCAGTACTTC.

CDR3 nucleotides: TGTGCCAGCAGCCAAGAGGAAGGGACAGGGGGCTACGAGCAGTACTTC. Translating it yields CASSQEEGTGGYEQYF. The J gene is TRBJ2-7, the V gene TRBV14; 11 bases map to TRBD1. Per germline, CDR1 SGHDN and CDR2 FVKESK. The V gene end was trimmed by 0 bases and the J gene end by 3 bases; junction bases not matched to a gene: 4. The CDR3 extends over 16 amino acids.

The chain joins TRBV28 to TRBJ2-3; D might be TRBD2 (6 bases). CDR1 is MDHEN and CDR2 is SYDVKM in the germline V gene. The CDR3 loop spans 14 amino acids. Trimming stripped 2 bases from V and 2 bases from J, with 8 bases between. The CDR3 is CASSLAGHTDTQYF. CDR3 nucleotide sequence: TGTGCCAGCAGTTTAGCGGGGCACACAGATACGCAGTATTTT. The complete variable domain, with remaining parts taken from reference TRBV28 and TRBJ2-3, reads DVKVTQSSRYLVKRTGEKVFLECVQDMDHENMFWYRQDPGLGLRLIYFSYDVKMKEKGDIPEGYSVSREKKERFSLILESASTNQTSMYLCASSLAGHTDTQYFGPGTRLTVL.

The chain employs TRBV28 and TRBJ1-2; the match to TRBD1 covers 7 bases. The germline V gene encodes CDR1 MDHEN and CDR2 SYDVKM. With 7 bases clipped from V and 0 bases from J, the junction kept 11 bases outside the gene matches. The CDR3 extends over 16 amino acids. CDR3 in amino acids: CASTPPGGRSNYGYTF. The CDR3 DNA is TGTGCCAGCACACCTCCAGGGGGGAGGTCTAACTATGGCTACACCTTC.

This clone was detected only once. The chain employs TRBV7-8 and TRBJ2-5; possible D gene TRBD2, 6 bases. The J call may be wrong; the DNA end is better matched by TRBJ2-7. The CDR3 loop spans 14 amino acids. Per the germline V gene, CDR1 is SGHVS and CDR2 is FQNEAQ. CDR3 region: CASSARPSAYEQYF. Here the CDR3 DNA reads TGTGCCAGCAGCGCCCGACCTAGCGCGTACGAGCAGTACTTC.

The CDR3 DNA sequence: TGTGCCAGCAGCCCCCGGGTTCAATACAATGAGCAGTTCTTC. Its protein is CASSPRVQYNEQFF. This sequence joins TRBV14 and TRBJ2-1; D is uncertain. Germline CDR1 is SGHDN and CDR2 is FVKESK. V was pared by 4 bases and J by 4 bases, with 11 bases between. CDR3 size: 14 residues. Variable domain in full (rest from reference TRBV14 and TRBJ2-1): EAGVTQFPSHSVIEKGQTVTLRCDPISGHDNLYWYRRVMGKEIKFLLHFVKESKQDESGMPNNRFLAERTGGTYSTLKVQPAELEDSGVYFCASSPRVQYNEQFFGPGTRLTVL.

This CDR3 reads CASSLGGTGDFGYTF. The DNA for the CDR3 is TGTGCCAGCAGCTTAGGGGGGACAGGGGATTTTGGCTACACCTTC. The chain is built from TRBV7-2 and TRBJ1-2; TRBD1 matches at 10 bases. Germline CDR1 and CDR2: SGHTA and FQGNSA. The CDR3 extends over 15 amino acids. J gave up 7 bases and V 1 base, and 6 bases lay outside the gene matches.

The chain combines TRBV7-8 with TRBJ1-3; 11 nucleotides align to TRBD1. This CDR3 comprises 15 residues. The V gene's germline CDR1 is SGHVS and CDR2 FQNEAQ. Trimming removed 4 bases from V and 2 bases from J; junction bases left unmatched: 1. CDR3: CASSSDRGPGNTIYF. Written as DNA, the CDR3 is TGTGCCAGCAGCTCGGACAGGGGGCCTGGAAACACCATATATTTT.